This passage covers 20 T cell receptor beta chains from one sample sequenced in a study of T cell repertoires in cytomegalovirus infection. These receptors' targets are unknown. TCRdb fed the reads into MiXCR, producing one record per CDR3 protein. The repertoire includes fewer than 1,000,000 distinct CDR3 sequences, 25% to 40% of them detected once, and about an eighth sits in the top ten. The sample consisted of cultured CD8+ T cells from PBMCs, taken from culture after CMV antigen stimulation. These receptors all come from a human donor in good health (CMV status not recorded). Some clones in this sample may be carry-over from other donors' samples.

The gene calls are TRBV2 and TRBJ1-1; no definite D call. The germline CDR1 and CDR2 sequences are SNHLY and FYNNEI. The ends were cut back, 4 bases at V and 5 bases at J, with 5 bases in the middle. The CDR3 spans 11 residues. CDR3 loop: CASSVRTEAFF. As DNA, the CDR3 is TGTGCCAGCAGTGTGCGGACTGAAGCTTTCTTT.

This clonotype has only a few counts. This chain uses TRBV19 with TRBJ1-1; D is possibly TRBD1 (6 bases). Germline CDR1 is LNHDA and CDR2 is SQIVND (reference sequence). Trimming cost V 1 base and J 6 bases, with 9 bases left between them. CDR3 length equals 13 residues. The CDR3 here is CASSIVTGSEAFF. The DNA for the CDR3 is TGTGCCAGTAGTATAGTAACAGGGTCTGAAGCTTTCTTT.

This clonotype has a handful of counts. The genes are TRBV6-1 and TRBJ1-3; D is undetermined. The CDR3 consists of 15 residues. Germline V lookup: CDR1 MNHNS, CDR2 SASEGT. V was shortened by 0 bases and J by 8 bases, with 14 bases between the two germline ends. The CDR3 bases are TGTGCCAGCAGTGAAGCCCCCCTCCCTGGGGACACCATATATTTT. Its translation: CASSEAPLPGDTIYF.

In this sample, this clonotype turned up a few times. Here the CDR3 reads CASSLRAGDQETQYF. The CDR3 nucleotides read TGTGCCAGCAGTTTAAGGGCAGGAGATCAAGAGACCCAGTACTTC. The rearrangement joins TRBV27 to TRBJ2-5; D is uncertain. Germline CDR1 is MNHEY and CDR2 is SMNVEV (reference sequence). Trimming left V 2 bases short and J 2 bases short, with 12 bases between. CDR3 length: 15 amino acids.

The V call is TRBV9, the J call TRBJ2-1, with TRBD1 as a possible D gene (6 bases). The CDR3 has 17 amino acids. V was trimmed by 2 bases and J by 0 bases, leaving 15 bases between them. Germline V gene sequence: CDR1 SGDLS, CDR2 YYNGEE. CDR3 in DNA: TGTGCCAGCAGCGTCACCGGGACAAGTTACTCCTACAATGAGCAGTTCTTC. This gives the protein CASSVTGTSYSYNEQFF.

The genes are TRBV18 and TRBJ2-3; TRBD2 might be the D (5 bases). This CDR3 is 15 amino acids long. V lost 4 bases, J lost 2 bases, and 13 bases lay in between. CDR1 and CDR2 from the germline V gene are KGHSH and LQKENI. CDR3 bases: TGTGCCAGCTCACGTGAGGGCCAATACACAGATACGCAGTATTTT. This gives the protein CASSREGQYTDTQYF.

As concerns this clonotype: A much bigger clone sits one base away, suggesting this may be a read error. V usage is TRBV6-2 or TRBV6-3 and J usage is TRBJ1-4; possibly TRBD1 for D (6 bases). The germline gives CDR1 MNHEY, CDR2 SVGEGT. The CDR3 consists of 15 residues. The DNA for the CDR3 is TGTGCCAGGATAGGGCCAGGGGAATTAAGCGAAAATCTGTTTTTT. Protein product: CARIGPGELSENLFF.

This clonotype was counted many times. The chain couples TRBV6-1 to TRBJ1-2; 7 bases map to TRBD1. The CDR3 length is 16 residues. The germline V gene encodes CDR1 MNHNS and CDR2 SASEGT. V trimming: 8 bases; J trimming: 8 bases; junction bases outside the gene matches: 20. The CDR3 loop is CASPPRPLQGIIGYTF. The CDR3 DNA sequence: TGTGCCAGCCCCCCTCGGCCCCTACAGGGGATCATAGGCTACACCTTC.

The V gene is TRBV29-1, the J gene TRBJ2-1; maybe TRBD2 (6 bases). Germline-derived CDR1 and CDR2 are SQVTM and ANQGSEA. The V end was cut by 7 bases, the J end by 7 bases, with 11 bases between. The CDR3 totals 11 residues. The CDR3 sequence: CSAGAGNEQFF. The CDR3 coding sequence is TGCAGCGCCGGGGCGGGGAATGAGCAGTTCTTC.

The rearrangement uses TRBV10-3 and TRBJ2-7, with D unclear. This CDR3 comprises 13 residues. The V gene lost 6 bases and the J gene lost 3 bases, with 12 bases spanning the gap. Germline loops: CDR1 ENHRY, CDR2 SYGVKD. CDR3 nucleotide sequence: TGTGCCATCAGCTCAACAAGGGACTACGAGCAGTACGTC. Its translation is CAISSTRDYEQYV.

This clonotype has only one observation. This rearrangement joins TRBV6-6 to TRBJ1-1, with D perhaps TRBD1 (6 bases). V lost 10 bases and J 0 bases, leaving 21 bases between the germline ends. Germline values: CDR1 MNHNY, CDR2 SVGAGI (reference sequence). The CDR3 consists of 16 residues. The CDR3 nucleotides are TGTGCCACCTCTCCTACAGGGTTAGGGGTGAACACTGAAGCTTTCTTT. It codes for CATSPTGLGVNTEAFF.

This clonotype came up many times. J is TRBJ2-2 and V is TRBV7-6; D not certain. The V and J ends lost 5 bases and 13 bases respectively, with 14 bases between them. The CDR3 contains 12 residues. Germline V lookup: CDR1 SGHVS, CDR2 FNYEAQ. In DNA form, the CDR3 reads TGTGCCAGCAGCCCGACACCGGTAGGGCTGTTTTTT. Translating it yields CASSPTPVGLFF.

V and J are TRBV7-6 and TRBJ2-7; 9 bases agree with TRBD2. Losses at the gene ends were 5 bases for V and 2 bases for J; bases not matched to a gene: 7. This CDR3 is 15 amino acids long. The germline V gene encodes CDR1 SGHVS and CDR2 FNYEAQ. The CDR3 sequence: CASSPWLAGPYEQYF. CDR3 DNA: TGTGCCAGCAGCCCTTGGCTAGCGGGGCCCTACGAGCAGTACTTC.

The chain uses TRBV15 and TRBJ1-2; tentative D call: TRBD1 (6 bases). The ends were cut back, 0 bases at V and 5 bases at J, with 10 bases in the middle. CDR3 length equals 14 residues. The germline gives CDR1 LNHNV, CDR2 YYDKDF (reference sequence). In DNA, the CDR3 is TGTGCCACCAGCAGAGAAAGACAGGATTATGGCTACACCTTC. Translation: CATSRERQDYGYTF.

The chain carries TRBV11-2 and TRBJ1-1, with no clear D. Germline V gene sequence: CDR1 SGHAT, CDR2 FQNNGV. The germline V and J ends were trimmed by 5 bases and 3 bases, with 13 bases remaining between them. This CDR3 comprises 14 residues. In DNA, the CDR3 is TGTGCCAGCAGCCTGTATCAAAGGGACACTGAAGCTTTCTTT. Residues: CASSLYQRDTEAFF.

The chain links TRBV24-1 to TRBJ2-3, with D unclear. V was trimmed by 9 bases and J by 1 base, leaving 4 bases between them. In germline, CDR1 is KGHDR, CDR2 SFDVKD. The CDR3 spans 11 residues. The CDR3 region is CATSGTDTQYF. Here the CDR3 DNA reads TGTGCCACCTCAGGCACAGATACGCAGTATTTT.

This clonotype was recorded a few times. The chain has TRBV19 and TRBJ1-6; TRBD1 might be the D (5 bases). Between the trimmed V and J ends, which lost 6 bases and 2 bases, there was a span of 11 bases. The CDR3 covers 15 residues. The germline V gene has CDR1 LNHDA and CDR2 SQIVND (reference sequence). Here the CDR3 DNA reads TGTGCCAGTAGCGAGGGACGAACCTATAATTCACCCCTCCACTTT. As protein: CASSEGRTYNSPLHF.

This clonotype has ten or more counts. The rearrangement joins TRBV7-2 to TRBJ2-3; D is uncertain. Germline CDR1 reads SGHTA; CDR2 reads FQGNSA. Trimming left V 6 bases short and J 1 base short, with 8 bases between. The CDR3 consists of 13 residues. CDR3 bases: TGTGCCAGCAGTCCGGCGCGCACAGATACGCAGTATTTT. This codes for CASSPARTDTQYF.

For this clonotype: A much larger clone lies one base from this, so it may be a read error. This chain joins TRBV19 and TRBJ2-3; possible D gene TRBD2, 7 bases. The germline V and J ends were trimmed by 10 bases and 2 bases, with 19 bases remaining between them. This CDR3 is 15 amino acids long. Germline V gives CDR1 LNHDA, CDR2 SQIVND (reference sequence). Written as DNA, the CDR3 is TGTGCCACCTCGAAGGGGGGGCGATACACAGATACGCAGTATTTT. This gives the protein CATSKGGRYTDTQYF.

This chain connects TRBV5-5 to TRBJ2-1; a possible D gene is TRBD2 (6 bases). V was clipped by 4 bases and J by 3 bases, with 14 bases between them. Germline CDR1 reads SGHKS; CDR2 reads YYEKEE (reference sequence). The CDR3 loop spans 15 amino acids. The CDR3 DNA reads as TGTGCCAGCAGCCCACTAGCTGACCTCTACAATGAGCAGTTCTTC. As protein: CASSPLADLYNEQFF.